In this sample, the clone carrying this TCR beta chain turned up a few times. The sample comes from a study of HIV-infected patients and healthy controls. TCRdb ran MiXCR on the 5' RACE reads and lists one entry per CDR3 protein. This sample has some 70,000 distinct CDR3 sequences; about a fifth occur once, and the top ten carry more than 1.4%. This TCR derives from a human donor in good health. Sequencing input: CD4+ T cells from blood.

This CDR3 is CSARNPGHSNEKLFF. In nucleotides, the CDR3 is TGCAGTGCTAGAAACCCGGGACACAGTAATGAAAAACTGTTTTTT. V usage is TRBV20-1 and J usage is TRBJ1-4, with D perhaps matching TRBD1 (6 bases). The CDR3 covers 15 residues. V shed 2 bases and J shed 4 bases, with 14 bases lying between them. CDR1 DFQATT and CDR2 SNEGSKA come from the germline V gene (reference sequence).